The source of this T cell receptor beta chain is a study of CD8 T cells in Susac syndrome. The RNA, about 0.5 to 1 ug, was put through reverse transcription using random hexamers. One entry per CDR3 protein results from TCRdb running MiXCR on the immunoSEQ multiplex PCR reads. This sample yields about 150,000 distinct CDR3 sequences, of which about 90% are seen a single time; approximately 0.082% belongs to the top ten. The sample consisted of CD4+ T cells from PBMCs. This TCR was sampled from a human donor in good health.

The DNA of the CDR3 is TGTGCCAGCAGCCAAGGGCTCGTGGATGGCTACACCTTC. Translated: CASSQGLVDGYTF. The chain joins TRBV3-1 to TRBJ1-2; no reliable D call. Germline CDR1 reads LGHDT; CDR2 reads YNNKEL (reference sequence). The CDR3 runs to 13 residues. V was trimmed by 1 base and J by 6 bases, leaving 9 bases between them.